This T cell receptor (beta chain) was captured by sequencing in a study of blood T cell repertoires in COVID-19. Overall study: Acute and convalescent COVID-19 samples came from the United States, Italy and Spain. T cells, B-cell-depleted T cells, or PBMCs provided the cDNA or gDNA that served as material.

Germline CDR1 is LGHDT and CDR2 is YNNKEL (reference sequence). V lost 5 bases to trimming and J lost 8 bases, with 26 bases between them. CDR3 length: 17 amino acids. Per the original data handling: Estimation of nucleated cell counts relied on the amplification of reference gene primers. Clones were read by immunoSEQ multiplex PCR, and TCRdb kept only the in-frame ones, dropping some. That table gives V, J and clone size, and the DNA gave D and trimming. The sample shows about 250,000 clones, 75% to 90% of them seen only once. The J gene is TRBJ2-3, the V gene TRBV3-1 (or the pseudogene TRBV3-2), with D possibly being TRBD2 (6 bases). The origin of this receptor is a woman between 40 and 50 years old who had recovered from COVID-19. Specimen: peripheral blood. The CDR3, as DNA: TGTGCCAGCAGCTTAGATGGGACTTGGGGCCCATCGGGTACGCAGTATTTT. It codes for CASSLDGTWGPSGTQYF.